This T cell receptor (beta chain) was captured by sequencing in a study of blood T cell dynamics during melanoma immunotherapy. Background on the study: Metastatic melanoma patients received first-line pembrolizumab or nivolumab plus ipilimumab.

Study-level findings and limits: Clones driving repertoire changes may be melanoma-specific or general immune activation.

In the case of this clone: Its antigen is undetermined.

Time point here: pre-treatment baseline. One draw preceded checkpoint blockade; another followed its first cycle at week 3. A fixed DNA input of about 0.35 ug was used per bulk PBMC sample. Only in-frame clones appear in the TCRdb table, and some are missing; sequencing was by immunoSEQ multiplex PCR. The table records about 13,000 clones, 89% of them present only once. Losses at the gene ends were 0 bases for V and 0 bases for J; bases not matched to a gene: 2. CDR1 MGHRA and CDR2 YSYEKL come from the germline V gene. This CDR3 is built from 16 residues. Sequences were derived from blood, sampled from a patient treated with checkpoint blockade. The clonotype comes from a human donor with melanoma. The rearrangement joins TRBV4-1 to TRBJ2-5; 9 bases map to TRBD2. The CDR3 bases are TGCGCCAGCAGCCAAGATCAGCGGGAGGACCAAGAGACCCAGTACTTC. The encoded protein is CASSQDQREDQETQYF.